This TCR beta chain was recovered during a study of T cells in tuberculosis. A single count supports this clone. Its antigen is unknown. Germline values: CDR1 SNHLY, CDR2 FYNNEI. The V end lost 3 bases, the J end lost 2 bases, and 14 bases lay between the germline ends. CDR3 size: 15 residues. Clones were sequenced by immunoSEQ multiplex PCR, and TCRdb holds only the in-frame ones, with some missing. The sample has 30,000 to 35,000 clones; 85% to 95% are singletons. Study-wide results and limits: Shorter CDR3-alpha in active tuberculosis partly drove smaller distances.

Latent tuberculosis screening used tuberculin skin test and IGRA at entry. On average around 100,000 T cells per donor were immunosequenced. This receptor was taken from a donor aged 10-29 years with latent tuberculosis or without tuberculosis infection. Some clones in this sample may be carry-over from other donors' samples. The sample comprised PBMCs. V is TRBV2 and J is TRBJ2-7, with D tentatively TRBD1 (6 bases). The CDR3 region is CASSEIQGVPYEQYF. DNA for the CDR3: TGTGCCAGCAGTGAGATACAGGGAGTCCCCTACGAGCAGTACTTC.